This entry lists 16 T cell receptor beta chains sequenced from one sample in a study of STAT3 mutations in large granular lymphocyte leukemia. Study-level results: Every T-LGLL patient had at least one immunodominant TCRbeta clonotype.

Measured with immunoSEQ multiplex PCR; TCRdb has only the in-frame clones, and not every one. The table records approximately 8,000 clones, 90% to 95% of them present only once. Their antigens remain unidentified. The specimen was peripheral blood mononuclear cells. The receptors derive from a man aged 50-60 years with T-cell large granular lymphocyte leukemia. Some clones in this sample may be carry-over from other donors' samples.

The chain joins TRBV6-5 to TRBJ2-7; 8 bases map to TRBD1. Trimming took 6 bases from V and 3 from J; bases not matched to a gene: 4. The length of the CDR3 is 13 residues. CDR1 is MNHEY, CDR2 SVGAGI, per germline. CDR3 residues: CASRSGTGYEQYF. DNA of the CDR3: TGTGCCAGCAGGTCCGGGACAGGCTACGAGCAGTACTTC.

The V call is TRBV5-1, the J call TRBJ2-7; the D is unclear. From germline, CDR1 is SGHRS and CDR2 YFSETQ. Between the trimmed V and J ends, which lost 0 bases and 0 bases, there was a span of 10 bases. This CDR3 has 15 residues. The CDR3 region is CASSLDDTSSYEQYF. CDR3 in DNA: TGCGCCAGCAGCTTGGACGACACGAGCTCCTACGAGCAGTACTTC.

CDR3 in amino acids: CASSPGTGGFNYGYTF. CDR3 DNA: TGTGCCAGCAGCCCAGGGACAGGGGGCTTTAACTATGGCTACACCTTC. The chain is built from TRBV7-9 and TRBJ1-2; the match to TRBD1 covers 12 bases. J was trimmed by 1 base and V by 5 bases; bases with no gene match: 5. CDR3 length: 16 amino acids. The V gene's germline CDR1 is SEHNR and CDR2 FQNEAQ (reference sequence).

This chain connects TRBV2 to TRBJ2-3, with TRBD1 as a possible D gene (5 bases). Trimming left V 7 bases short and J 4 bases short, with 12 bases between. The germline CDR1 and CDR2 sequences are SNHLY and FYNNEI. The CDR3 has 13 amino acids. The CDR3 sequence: CASIETAPDTQYF. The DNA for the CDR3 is TGTGCCAGCATTGAGACAGCGCCAGATACGCAGTATTTT.

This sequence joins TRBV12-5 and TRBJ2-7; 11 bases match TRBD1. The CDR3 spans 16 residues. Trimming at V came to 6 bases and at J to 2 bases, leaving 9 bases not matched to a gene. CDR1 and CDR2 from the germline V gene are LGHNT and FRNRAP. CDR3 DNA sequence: TGTGCTAGTGGCCTGAAGGGGACAGGGGGTCCCTACGAGCAGTACTTC. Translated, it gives CASGLKGTGGPYEQYF. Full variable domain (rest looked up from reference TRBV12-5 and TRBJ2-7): DARVTQTPRHKVTEMGQEVTMRCQPILGHNTVFWYRQTMMQGLELLAYFRNRAPLDDSGMPKDRFSAEMPDATLATLKIQPSEPRDSAVYFCASGLKGTGGPYEQYFGPGTRLTVT.

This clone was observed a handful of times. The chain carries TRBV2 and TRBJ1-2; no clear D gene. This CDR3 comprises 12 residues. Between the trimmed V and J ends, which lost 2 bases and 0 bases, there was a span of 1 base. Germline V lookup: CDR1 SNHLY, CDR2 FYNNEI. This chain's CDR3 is CASSETNYGYTF. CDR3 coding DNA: TGTGCCAGCAGTGAAACTAACTATGGCTACACCTTC.

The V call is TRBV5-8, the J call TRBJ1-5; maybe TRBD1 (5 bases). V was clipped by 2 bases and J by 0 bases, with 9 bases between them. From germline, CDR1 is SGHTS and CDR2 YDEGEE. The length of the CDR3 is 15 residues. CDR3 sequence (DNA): TGTGCCAGCAGCTTCCAGGGAAGTAGCAATCAGCCCCAGCATTTT. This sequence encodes CASSFQGSSNQPQHF.

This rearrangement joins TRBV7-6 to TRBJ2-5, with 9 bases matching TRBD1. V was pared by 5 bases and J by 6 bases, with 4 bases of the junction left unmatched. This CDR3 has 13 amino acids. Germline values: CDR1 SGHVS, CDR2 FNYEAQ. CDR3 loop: CASSVQGAKTQYF. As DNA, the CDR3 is TGTGCCAGCAGCGTACAGGGGGCGAAGACCCAGTACTTC. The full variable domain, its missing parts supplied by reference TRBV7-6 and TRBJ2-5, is GAGVSQSPRYKVTKRGQDVALRCDPISGHVSLYWYRQALGQGPEFLTYFNYEAQQDKSGLPNDRFSAERPEGSISTLTIQRTEQRDSAMYRCASSVQGAKTQYFGPGTRLLVL.

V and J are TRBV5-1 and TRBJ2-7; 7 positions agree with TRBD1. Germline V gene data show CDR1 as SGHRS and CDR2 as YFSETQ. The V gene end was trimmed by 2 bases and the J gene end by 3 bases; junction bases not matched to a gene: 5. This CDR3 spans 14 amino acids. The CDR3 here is CASSLEQGYYEQYF. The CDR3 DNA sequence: TGCGCCAGCAGCTTAGAACAGGGGTACTACGAGCAGTACTTC.

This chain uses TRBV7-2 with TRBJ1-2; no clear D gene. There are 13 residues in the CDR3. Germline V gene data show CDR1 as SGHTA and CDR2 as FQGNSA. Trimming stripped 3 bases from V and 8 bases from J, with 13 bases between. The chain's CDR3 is CASSFVGSKGYTF. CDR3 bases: TGTGCCAGCAGCTTCGTGGGGTCCAAAGGCTACACCTTC.

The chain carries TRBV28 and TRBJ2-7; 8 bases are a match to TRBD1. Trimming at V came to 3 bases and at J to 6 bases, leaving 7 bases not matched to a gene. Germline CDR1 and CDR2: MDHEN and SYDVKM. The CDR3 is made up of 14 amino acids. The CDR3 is CASSLPQGAVEQYF. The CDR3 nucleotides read TGTGCCAGCAGTTTGCCTCAGGGGGCGGTCGAGCAGTACTTC.

The CDR3 nucleotides read TGTGCCAGCGGCCCTTATCAGCCCCAGCATTTT. Amino acids: CASGPYQPQHF. This chain links TRBV28 with TRBJ1-5, with D hard to call. The CDR3 covers 11 residues. Germline V gives CDR1 MDHEN, CDR2 SYDVKM. Trimming shortened V by 8 bases and J by 5 bases, and 7 bases separated the two germline ends.

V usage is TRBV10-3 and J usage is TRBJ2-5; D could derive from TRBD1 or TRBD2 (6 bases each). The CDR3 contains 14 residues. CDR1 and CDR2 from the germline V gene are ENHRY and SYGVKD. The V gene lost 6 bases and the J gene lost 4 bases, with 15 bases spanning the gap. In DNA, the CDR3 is TGTGCCATCAGGGACCCGGGGGCCGGAGAGACCCAGTACTTC. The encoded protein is CAIRDPGAGETQYF.

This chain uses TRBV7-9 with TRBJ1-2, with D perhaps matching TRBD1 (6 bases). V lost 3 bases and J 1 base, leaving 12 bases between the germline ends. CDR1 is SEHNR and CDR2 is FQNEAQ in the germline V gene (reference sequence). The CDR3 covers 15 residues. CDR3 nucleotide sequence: TGTGCCAGCAGCTTCGGGCAGGGGAATAACTATGGCTACACCTTC. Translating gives CASSFGQGNNYGYTF.

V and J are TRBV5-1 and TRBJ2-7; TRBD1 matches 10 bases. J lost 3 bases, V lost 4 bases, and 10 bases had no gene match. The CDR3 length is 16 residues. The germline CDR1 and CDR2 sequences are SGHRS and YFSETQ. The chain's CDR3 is CASSQRPGQGIYEQYF. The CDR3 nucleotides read TGCGCCAGCAGCCAAAGGCCGGGACAGGGGATCTACGAGCAGTACTTC.

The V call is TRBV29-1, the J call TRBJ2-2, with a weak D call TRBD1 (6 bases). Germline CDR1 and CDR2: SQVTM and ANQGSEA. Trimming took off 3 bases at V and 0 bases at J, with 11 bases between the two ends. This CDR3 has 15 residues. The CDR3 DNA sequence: TGCAGCGTTGAGGATCGGACAGCGAACACCGGGGAGCTGTTTTTT. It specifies CSVEDRTANTGELFF.